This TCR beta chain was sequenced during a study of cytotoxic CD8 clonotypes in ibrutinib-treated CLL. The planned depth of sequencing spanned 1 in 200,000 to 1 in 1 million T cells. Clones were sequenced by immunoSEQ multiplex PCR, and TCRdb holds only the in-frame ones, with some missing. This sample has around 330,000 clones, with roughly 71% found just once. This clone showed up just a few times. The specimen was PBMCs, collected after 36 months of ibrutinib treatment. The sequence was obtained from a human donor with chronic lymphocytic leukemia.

The CDR3 DNA is TGTGCCAGCAGTTTAAGGTCCTGGCCGCCCTACGAGCAGTACTTC. Protein sequence: CASSLRSWPPYEQYF. This rearrangement joins TRBV27 to TRBJ2-7; D gene unclear. The CDR3 totals 15 residues. The V end was cut by 2 bases, the J end by 2 bases, with 13 bases between. The germline V gene has CDR1 MNHEY and CDR2 SMNVEV (reference sequence).